This T cell receptor (beta chain) is from a study of T cell changes during pregnancy in multiple sclerosis. TCRdb's copy holds only in-frame clones and misses some; the assay was immunoSEQ multiplex PCR. The repertoire holds 91,000 or so clones, over 80% seen once, with just over 2% in the top ten. Germline values: CDR1 MNHEY, CDR2 SMNVEV (reference sequence). Trimming took 2 bases from V and 0 from J, leaving 4 bases between them. The CDR3 has 13 amino acids. The chain employs TRBV27 and TRBJ2-5; no firm D call. Sample: peripheral blood, taken after pregnancy. The receptor comes from a female donor with multiple sclerosis, enrolled in a pregnancy study. The CDR3, as DNA: TGTGCCAGCAGTTTACTTTACCAAGAGACCCAGTACTTC. Translating it yields CASSLLYQETQYF.